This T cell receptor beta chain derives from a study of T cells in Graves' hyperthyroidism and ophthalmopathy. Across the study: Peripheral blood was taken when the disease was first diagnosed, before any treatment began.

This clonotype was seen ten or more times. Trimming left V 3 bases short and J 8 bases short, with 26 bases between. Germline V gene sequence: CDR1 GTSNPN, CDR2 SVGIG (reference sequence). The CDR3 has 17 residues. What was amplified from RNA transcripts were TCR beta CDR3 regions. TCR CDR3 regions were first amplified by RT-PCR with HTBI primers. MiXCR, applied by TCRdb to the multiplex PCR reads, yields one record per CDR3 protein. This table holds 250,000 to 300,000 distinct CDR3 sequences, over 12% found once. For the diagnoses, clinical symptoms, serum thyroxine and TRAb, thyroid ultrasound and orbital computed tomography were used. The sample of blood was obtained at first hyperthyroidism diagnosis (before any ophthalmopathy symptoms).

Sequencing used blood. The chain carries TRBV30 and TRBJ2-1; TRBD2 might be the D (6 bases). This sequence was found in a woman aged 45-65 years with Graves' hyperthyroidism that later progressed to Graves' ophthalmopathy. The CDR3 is CAWRSPPGVQVMDEQFF. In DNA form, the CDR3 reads TGTGCCTGGAGATCGCCCCCGGGGGTGCAGGTGATGGATGAGCAGTTCTTC.